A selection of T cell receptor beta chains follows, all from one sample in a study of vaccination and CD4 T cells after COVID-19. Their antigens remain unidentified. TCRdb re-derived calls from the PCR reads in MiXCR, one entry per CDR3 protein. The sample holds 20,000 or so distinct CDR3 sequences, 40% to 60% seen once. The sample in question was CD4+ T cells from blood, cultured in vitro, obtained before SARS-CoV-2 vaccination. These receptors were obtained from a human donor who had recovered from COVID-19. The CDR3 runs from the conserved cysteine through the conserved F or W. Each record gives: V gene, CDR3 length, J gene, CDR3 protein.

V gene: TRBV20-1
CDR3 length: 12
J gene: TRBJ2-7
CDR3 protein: CSAWDPHYEQYF

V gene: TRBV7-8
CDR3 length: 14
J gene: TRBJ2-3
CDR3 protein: CASSEDSAGDTQYF

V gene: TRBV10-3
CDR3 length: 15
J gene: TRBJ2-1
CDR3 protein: CAIRRSSGSPDEQFF

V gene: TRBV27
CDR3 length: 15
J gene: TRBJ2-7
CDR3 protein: CASSFLAGGSGEQYF

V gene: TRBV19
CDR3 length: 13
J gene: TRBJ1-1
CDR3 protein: CASSILENTEAFF

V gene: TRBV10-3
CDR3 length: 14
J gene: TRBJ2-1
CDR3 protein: CAISEGQGRDEQFF

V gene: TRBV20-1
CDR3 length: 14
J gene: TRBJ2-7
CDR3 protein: CSARGGRISYEQYF

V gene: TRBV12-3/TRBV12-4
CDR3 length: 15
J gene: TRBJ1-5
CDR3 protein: CASSLYTGGYQPQHF

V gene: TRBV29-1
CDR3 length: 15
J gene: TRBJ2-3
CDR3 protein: CSAEGGSESTDTQYF

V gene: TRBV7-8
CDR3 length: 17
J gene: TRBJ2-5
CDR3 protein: CASSSLQGTTRRETQYF

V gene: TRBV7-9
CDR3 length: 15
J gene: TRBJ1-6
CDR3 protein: CASSLIGDSSSPLHF

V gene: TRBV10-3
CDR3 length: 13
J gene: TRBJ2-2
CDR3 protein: CAISGRSTGELFF

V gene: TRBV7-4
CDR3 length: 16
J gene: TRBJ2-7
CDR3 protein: CASSPRTDRASYEQYF

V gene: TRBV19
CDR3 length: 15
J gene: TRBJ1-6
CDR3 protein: CASSNGQGEMPPLHF

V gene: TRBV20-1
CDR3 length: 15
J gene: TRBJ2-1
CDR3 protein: CSARMTGDVGNEQFF

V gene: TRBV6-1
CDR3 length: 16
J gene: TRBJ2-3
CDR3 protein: CASSRRGQEITDTQYF

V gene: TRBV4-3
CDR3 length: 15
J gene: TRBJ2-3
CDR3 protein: CASSQESRGADTQYF

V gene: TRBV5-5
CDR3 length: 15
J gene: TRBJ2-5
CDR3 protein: CASSLWGGNQETQYF

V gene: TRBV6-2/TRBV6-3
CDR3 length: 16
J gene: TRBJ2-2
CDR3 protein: CASSYVKGVPTGELFF

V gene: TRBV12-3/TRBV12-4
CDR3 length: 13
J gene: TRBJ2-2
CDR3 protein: CASSPDGTGELFF

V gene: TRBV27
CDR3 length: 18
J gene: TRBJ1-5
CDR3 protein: CASSLFLRGRKEDQPQHF

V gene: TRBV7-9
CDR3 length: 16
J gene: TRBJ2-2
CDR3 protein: CASSLGGTGDTGELFF

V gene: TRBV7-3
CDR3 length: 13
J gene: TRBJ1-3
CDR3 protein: CASSSQAGNTIYF

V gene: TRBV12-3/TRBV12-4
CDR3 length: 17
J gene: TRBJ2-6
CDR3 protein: CASSFSSGRPGANVLTF

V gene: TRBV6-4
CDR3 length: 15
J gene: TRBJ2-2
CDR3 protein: CASSEGQGNTGELFF

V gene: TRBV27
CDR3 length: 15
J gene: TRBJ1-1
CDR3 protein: CASSLEKAGASGAFF

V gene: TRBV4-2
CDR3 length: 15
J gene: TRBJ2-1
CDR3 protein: CASSQDPERGPGQFF

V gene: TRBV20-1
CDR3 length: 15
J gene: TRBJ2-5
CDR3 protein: CSAYGLAGGKETQYF

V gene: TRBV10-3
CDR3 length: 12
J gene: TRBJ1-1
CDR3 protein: CAISESGVGAFF

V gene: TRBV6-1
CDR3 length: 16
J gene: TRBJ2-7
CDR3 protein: CASSDPGLAGTYEQYF

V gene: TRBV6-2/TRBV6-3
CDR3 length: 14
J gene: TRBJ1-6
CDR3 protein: CASSYQGSVSPLHF

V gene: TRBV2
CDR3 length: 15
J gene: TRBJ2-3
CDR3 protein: CASRGLAEFTDTQYF

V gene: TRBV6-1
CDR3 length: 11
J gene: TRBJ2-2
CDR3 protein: CASRSTGELFF

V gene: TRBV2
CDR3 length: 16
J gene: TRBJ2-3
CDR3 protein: CASEQGKFTPTDTQYF

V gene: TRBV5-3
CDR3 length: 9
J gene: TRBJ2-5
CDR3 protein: CVDQETQHF

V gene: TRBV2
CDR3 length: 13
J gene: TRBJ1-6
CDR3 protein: CASLWGYNSPLHF

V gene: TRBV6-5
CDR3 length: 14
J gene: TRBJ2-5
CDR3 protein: CASSYLGGQETQYF

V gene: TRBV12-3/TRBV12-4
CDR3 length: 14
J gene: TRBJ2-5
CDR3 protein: CASSPGDRRETQYF

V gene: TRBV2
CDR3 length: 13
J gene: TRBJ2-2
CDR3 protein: CASSESAAGELFF

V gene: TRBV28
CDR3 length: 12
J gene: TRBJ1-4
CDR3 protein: CASSTTNEKLFF

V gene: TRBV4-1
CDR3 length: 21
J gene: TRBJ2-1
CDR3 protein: CASSHGPTSGRLSFSYNEQFF

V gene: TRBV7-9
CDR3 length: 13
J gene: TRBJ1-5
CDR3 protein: CASSALSNQPQHF

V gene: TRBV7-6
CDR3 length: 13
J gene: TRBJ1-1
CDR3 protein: CASSLGRNTEAFF

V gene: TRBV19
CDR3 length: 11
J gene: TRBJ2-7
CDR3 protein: CASSNMGEQYF

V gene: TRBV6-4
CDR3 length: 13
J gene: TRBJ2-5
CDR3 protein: CARDRTVQETQYF